This TCR beta chain was identified during a study of shared clonotypes between healthy human individuals. Whole-study context: The donor pool was made up of a couple of women and a few men aged 18 to 49. CD4 naive and CD4 memory each took three plates per donor, while CD8 naive took two and CD8 memory one.

The germline gives CDR1 LGHNA, CDR2 YNFKEQ. Trimming shortened V by 0 bases and J by 8 bases, and 17 bases separated the two germline ends. The CDR3 has 15 residues. At the deep level, the assay was run. Clones were read by immunoSEQ multiplex PCR, and TCRdb kept only the in-frame ones, dropping some. This table has about 1,500,000 clones, roughly 96% appearing once. The authors divided CD4+ cells into CD45RA+ naive and CD45RA-negative memory subsets. This clone showed up just once. The source of this sequence is a man aged 25 to 40 in good health. V usage is TRBV4-2 and J usage is TRBJ2-7, with TRBD2 as a possible D gene (6 bases). Material for sequencing was naive CD4+ T cells sorted from blood. Subset specified: CD45RA+ positively selected. This chain's CDR3 is CASSQDRGLIYQQYF. The CDR3 coding sequence is TGTGCCAGCAGCCAAGATCGCGGACTAATATACCAGCAGTACTTC.